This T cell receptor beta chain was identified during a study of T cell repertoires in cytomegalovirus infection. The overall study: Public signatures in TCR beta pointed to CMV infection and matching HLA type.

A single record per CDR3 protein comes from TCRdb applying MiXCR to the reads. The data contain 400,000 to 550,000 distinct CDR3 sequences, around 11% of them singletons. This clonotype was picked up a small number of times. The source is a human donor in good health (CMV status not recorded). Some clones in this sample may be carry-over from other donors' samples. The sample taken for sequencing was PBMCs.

CDR3 loop: CASSFSGGDEKLFF. The CDR3 DNA is TGTGCCAGCAGTTTTTCAGGGGGTGATGAAAAACTGTTTTTT. J is TRBJ1-4 and V is TRBV27, with TRBD1 identical over 7 bases. J gave up 6 bases and V 3 bases, and 4 bases lay outside the gene matches. The CDR3 is 14 residues long. Germline V CDR1 and CDR2: MNHEY, SMNVEV (reference sequence).